This T cell receptor beta chain emerged from a study of Ad26.COV2.S vaccination and SARS-CoV-2 variants. Profiling relied on immunoSEQ multiplex PCR, and the TCRdb table lists in-frame clones only, not all of them. Of about 410,000 clones detected, around 93% appear once; the ten largest clones hold about 1.7%. This sample's treatment: 15 to 20 received Ad26.COV2.S at low or high dose, single or two shots; several received placebo; per-sample allocation not given. Specimen acquisition occurred on day 63 following the initial vaccine or placebo injection. Between the trimmed V and J ends, which lost 0 bases and 11 bases, there was a span of 10 bases. The CDR3 is 12 amino acids. Germline V gene sequence: CDR1 SEHNR, CDR2 FQNEAQ (reference sequence).

The chain recombines TRBV7-9 with TRBJ1-1; D not resolved. Material: peripheral blood, obtained in a trial of Ad26.COV2.S vaccine versus placebo. This receptor was obtained from a person between 18 and 60 years old who received the Ad26.COV2.S COVID-19 vaccine or a placebo. CDR3 DNA: TGTGCCAGCAGCTTAGCGAGCAAACCGGCTTTCTTT. This translates into CASSLASKPAFF.